This T cell receptor (beta chain) was sequenced in a study of OX40 agonist ivuxolimab in advanced cancers. Trimming left V 1 base short and J 1 base short, with 9 bases between. This CDR3 comprises 15 residues. Germline CDR1 and CDR2: MGHRA and YSYEKL. Only in-frame clones appear in the TCRdb table, and some are missing; sequencing was by immunoSEQ multiplex PCR. This repertoire shows roughly 99,000 clones, approximately 90% found once; its top ten account for roughly 1.1%. This clonotype originated in an adult with an advanced solid tumor such as melanoma, head and neck, liver or kidney cancer. The sequenced sample was CD4+ or CD8+ T cells sorted from blood, obtained in a trial of the OX40 agonist ivuxolimab. This chain links TRBV4-1 with TRBJ2-3, with a tentative D call TRBD2 (5 bases). This chain's CDR3 is CASSQGSVRTDTQYF. Here the CDR3 DNA reads TGCGCCAGCAGCCAAGGTAGCGTTCGCACAGATACGCAGTATTTT.